A single sample gave rise to the 20 T cell receptor beta chains below, sequenced in a study of shared clonotypes between healthy human individuals. CD8 cells classed as naive were CD45RO-negative and positively selected for CCR7, excluding terminally differentiated effector memory CD45RA+ cells. The repertoire was sequenced with immunoSEQ multiplex PCR; TCRdb's copy has only in-frame clones and lacks some. This table holds around 2,000,000 clones, about 95% found once. Sequencing input: naive CD8+ T cells sorted from blood. Receptors originate from a man aged 18 to 29 in good health.

The chain recombines TRBV7-2 with TRBJ2-1; 9 nucleotides align to TRBD2. This CDR3 has 16 residues. The germline V gene has CDR1 SGHTA and CDR2 FQGNSA. V lost 1 base, J lost 4 bases, and 5 bases stayed unmatched. CDR3 sequence reads: CASSLGATSGYNEQFF. CDR3 coding DNA: TGTGCCAGCAGCTTAGGGGCGACTAGCGGTTACAATGAGCAGTTCTTC.

CDR3 protein: CASSPGLISGNTIYF. CDR3 DNA: TGTGCCAGCAGTCCGGGACTGATCTCTGGAAACACCATATATTTT. V and J are TRBV27 and TRBJ1-3, with D possibly TRBD1 on 5 matching bases. The CDR3 is 15 amino acids. Germline V gene sequence: CDR1 MNHEY, CDR2 SMNVEV (reference sequence). Trimming removed 5 bases at V and 0 bases at J, with 11 bases between.

The J gene is TRBJ2-2, the V gene TRBV9, with 7 nucleotides matching TRBD2. V lost 0 bases and J lost 6; bases outside the gene matches: 14. Germline assignment: CDR1 SGDLS and CDR2 YYNGEE. The CDR3 extends over 18 amino acids. Here the CDR3 reads CASSVAFGGDGFAGELFF. CDR3 coding DNA: TGTGCCAGCAGCGTAGCGTTTGGGGGGGATGGTTTTGCCGGGGAGCTGTTTTTT.

This rearrangement joins TRBV11-2 to TRBJ2-5; TRBD2 aligns across 13 bases. The CDR3 has 16 amino acids. Germline CDR1 reads SGHAT; CDR2 reads FQNNGV. Trimming at V came to 5 bases and at J to 2 bases, leaving 5 bases not matched to a gene. The CDR3 DNA reads TGTGCCAGCAGCATACTAGCGGGGGGGCTACAAGAGACCCAGTACTTC. The encoded protein is CASSILAGGLQETQYF.

The chain links TRBV6-1 to TRBJ1-1; TRBD1 matches at 8 bases. The CDR3 consists of 15 residues. Trimming cost V 1 base and J 5 bases; bases outside gene matches: 6. CDR1 and CDR2 (germline): MNHNS, SASEGT. CDR3 sequence reads: CASSEGWTGKTEAFF. As DNA, the CDR3 is TGTGCCAGCAGTGAAGGATGGACAGGGAAGACTGAAGCTTTCTTT.

As concerns this clone: Different DNA sequences within this sample yield the same CDR3. The rearrangement uses TRBV6-5 and TRBJ2-1; TRBD1 matches 10 bases. Germline V lookup: CDR1 MNHEY, CDR2 SVGAGI. J gave up 2 bases and V 2 bases, and 0 bases lay outside the gene matches. This CDR3 comprises 15 residues. The CDR3 spells CASSYGTGAYNEQFF. The CDR3 DNA reads TGTGCCAGCAGTTACGGGACAGGGGCCTACAATGAGCAGTTCTTC.

The J gene is TRBJ2-5, the V gene TRBV6-1, with D possibly matching TRBD2 (6 bases). The germline gives CDR1 MNHNS, CDR2 SASEGT. This CDR3 has 17 amino acids. V lost 2 bases and J 2 bases, leaving 18 bases between the germline ends. The CDR3 loop is CASSEIAGTGMQETQYF. The CDR3 region has the DNA TGTGCCAGCAGTGAAATAGCTGGGACTGGCATGCAAGAGACCCAGTACTTC.

J is TRBJ2-7 and V is TRBV6-6, with D perhaps TRBD1 (5 bases). This CDR3 region has 16 residues. Germline values: CDR1 MNHNY, CDR2 SVGAGI (reference sequence). V lost 7 bases to trimming and J lost 0 bases, with 19 bases between them. The CDR3 region is CASTVTPQGSSYEQYF. The CDR3 region has the DNA TGTGCCAGCACAGTTACCCCCCAGGGTAGCTCCTACGAGCAGTACTTC.

Only one count was recorded for this clone. The chain carries TRBV23-1 and TRBJ2-7, with a weak D call TRBD1 (6 bases). TRBV23-1 is an ORF; its function is uncertain. Trimming took off 3 bases at V and 7 bases at J, with 22 bases between the two ends. The CDR3 has 16 residues. The CDR3 bases are TGCGCCAGCAGTCACTACCGGGACACAACATTTATTGAGCAGTACTTC. Protein: CASSHYRDTTFIEQYF.

The V gene is TRBV4-1, the J gene TRBJ2-5, with 12 bases identical to TRBD2. Trimming removed 5 bases from V and 5 bases from J; junction bases left unmatched: 9. Germline CDR1 is MGHRA and CDR2 is YSYEKL. This CDR3 has 16 amino acids. The CDR3 spells CASSYSRTSGAETQYF. Written as DNA, the CDR3 is TGCGCCAGCAGCTACTCTCGGACTAGCGGGGCGGAGACCCAGTACTTC.

This clone has only one observation. V is TRBV21-1 and J is TRBJ1-1; the D call TRBD1 from the table was never checked on the DNA. TRBV21-1 is a listed pseudogene. This CDR3 has 14 residues. The CDR3 coding sequence is TGTGCCAGCAGAACAGGGGGCTTGAACACTGAAGCTTTCTTT. Its protein product is CASRTGGLNTEAFF.

The chain recombines TRBV10-3 with TRBJ1-1; 8 bases align to TRBD1. After removal of 0 bases from V and 1 base from J, the junction contained 1 base not matched to a gene. CDR3 size: 15 residues. CDR1 and CDR2 from the germline V gene are ENHRY and SYGVKD. The CDR3 DNA is TGTGCCATCAGTGAGTCGGGGACAGGGAACACTGAAGCTTTCTTT. Its translation: CAISESGTGNTEAFF.

In DNA form, the CDR3 reads TGTGCCAGCAGCCACAAGTCCGGGACTAGCGGGGCTCTCAATGAGCAGTTCTTC. Amino acid sequence: CASSHKSGTSGALNEQFF. The rearrangement links TRBV7-9 to TRBJ2-1; 13 bases align to TRBD2. Germline CDR1 is SEHNR and CDR2 is FQNEAQ (reference sequence). Trimming removed 5 bases from V and 6 bases from J; junction bases left unmatched: 13. CDR3 length: 18 residues. The entire variable domain, with the rest obtained from reference TRBV7-9 and TRBJ2-1, is as follows: DTGVSQNPRHKITKRGQNVTFRCDPISEHNRLYWYRQTLGQGPEFLTYFQNEAQLEKSRLLSDRFSAERPKGSFSTLEIQRTEQGDSAMYLCASSHKSGTSGALNEQFFGPGTRLTVL.

The chain carries TRBV21-1 and TRBJ2-1; TRBD2, the D gene given by the table, was not confirmed from the DNA. TRBV21-1 represents a pseudogene. This CDR3 is built from 19 residues. As DNA, the CDR3 is TGTGCCAGCAGCAAATCGCCGGGACTAGCGGGAGATCTGAGTAATGAGCAGTTCTTC. Protein: CASSKSPGLAGDLSNEQFF.

The chain is built from TRBV4-1 and TRBJ2-2; TRBD2 matches 13 bases. V shed 5 bases, J shed 3 bases, and the junction held 6 bases outside the gene matches. Per the germline V gene, CDR1 is MGHRA and CDR2 is YSYEKL. This CDR3 is built from 17 residues. The CDR3, as DNA: TGCGCCAGCAGCACCGGACTAGCGGGGGTCTACACCGGGGAGCTGTTTTTT. Translation gives CASSTGLAGVYTGELFF.

This clone was found a few times. CDR3 protein: CASSAWTGSSGANVLTF. CDR3 nucleotides: TGTGCCAGCAGCGCTTGGACAGGGAGCTCTGGGGCCAACGTCCTGACTTTC. The V gene is TRBV9, the J gene TRBJ2-6; 8 bases line up with TRBD1. The CDR3 is 17 amino acids. The germline V gene has CDR1 SGDLS and CDR2 YYNGEE. V shed 3 bases, J shed 0 bases, and the junction held 5 bases outside the gene matches.

The chain uses TRBV6-5 and TRBJ2-7; D is uncertain. Germline assignment: CDR1 MNHEY and CDR2 SVGAGI. V was pared by 2 bases and J by 3 bases, with 14 bases between. The CDR3 runs to 15 residues. The CDR3 region has the DNA TGTGCCAGCAGTTACCCTTCATCGGACGGCTACGAGCAGTACTTC. Encoded protein: CASSYPSSDGYEQYF.

The chain employs TRBV7-6 and TRBJ2-7, with D possibly matching TRBD1 (6 bases). The length of the CDR3 is 15 residues. Germline-derived CDR1 and CDR2 are SGHVS and FNYEAQ. The V end was cut by 1 base, the J end by 7 bases, with 17 bases between. The CDR3 protein is CASSLVVTGAGEQYF. As DNA, the CDR3 is TGTGCCAGCAGCTTAGTGGTGACAGGCGCGGGTGAGCAGTACTTC.

V gene TRBV30 combines with J gene TRBJ1-5, with D maybe TRBD1 (5 bases). Germline CDR1 GTSNPN, CDR2 SVGIG (reference sequence). V gave up 3 bases and J gave up 4 bases, with 19 bases separating them. The CDR3 loop spans 16 amino acids. CDR3 sequence: CAWRPRDGVRNQPQHF. CDR3 nucleotide sequence: TGTGCCTGGAGGCCCCGGGACGGAGTGAGAAATCAGCCCCAGCATTTT. The entire variable domain, with the rest obtained from reference TRBV30 and TRBJ1-5, is as follows: SQTIHQWPATLVQPVGSPLSLECTVEGTSNPNLYWYRQAAGRGLQLLFYSVGIGQISSEVPQNLSASRPQDRQFILSSKKLLLSDSGFYLCAWRPRDGVRNQPQHFGDGTRLSIL.

This clone occurred once. The J gene is TRBJ2-1, the V gene TRBV7-9; maybe TRBD2 (7 bases). V shed 7 bases and J shed 3 bases, with 16 bases lying between them. The germline V gene encodes CDR1 SEHNR and CDR2 FQNEAQ (reference sequence). The CDR3 has 15 residues. The CDR3 DNA reads as TGTGCCAGCACCGGGGGCGGGAGTAGCTACAATGAGCAGTTCTTC. Translating it yields CASTGGGSSYNEQFF.